This T cell receptor (beta chain) was sequenced during a study of blood T cell repertoires in COVID-19. Original methodology: Quantification of nucleated cells was approximated via reference gene primer amplification. Method: immunoSEQ multiplex PCR; TCRdb's copy keeps in-frame clones and lacks some. V and J calls and clone size follow that table, whereas D and trimming were derived from the DNA. The repertoire holds around 170,000 clones, with roughly 90% as singletons. Germline V gene sequence: CDR1 KGHSH, CDR2 LQKENI. The CDR3 is 16 residues long. V lost 3 bases, J lost 0 bases, and 14 bases lay in between.

The V gene is TRBV18, the J gene TRBJ1-2, with a weak D call TRBD1 (6 bases). The source is a man aged 50 or older with acute or convalescent COVID-19. The source material was peripheral blood. The CDR3 DNA sequence: TGTGCCAGCTCACCCTCAGGGGACACTTCTAACTATGGCTACACCTTC. Amino acids: CASSPSGDTSNYGYTF.